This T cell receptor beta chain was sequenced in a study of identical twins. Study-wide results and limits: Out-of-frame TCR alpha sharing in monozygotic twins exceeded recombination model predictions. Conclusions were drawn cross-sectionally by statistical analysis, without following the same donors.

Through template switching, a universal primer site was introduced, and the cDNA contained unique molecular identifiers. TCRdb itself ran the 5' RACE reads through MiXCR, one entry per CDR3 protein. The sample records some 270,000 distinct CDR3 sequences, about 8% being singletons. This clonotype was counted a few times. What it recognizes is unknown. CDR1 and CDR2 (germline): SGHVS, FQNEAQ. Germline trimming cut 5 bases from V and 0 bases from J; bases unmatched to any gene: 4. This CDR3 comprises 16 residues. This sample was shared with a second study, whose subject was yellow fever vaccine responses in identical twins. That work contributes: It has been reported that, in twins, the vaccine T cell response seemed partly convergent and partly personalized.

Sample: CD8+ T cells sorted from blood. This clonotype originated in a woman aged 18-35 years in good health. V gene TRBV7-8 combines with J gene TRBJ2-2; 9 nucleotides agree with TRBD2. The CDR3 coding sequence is TGTGCCAGCAGCAGATGGACTAGCGCGAACACCGGGGAGCTGTTTTTT. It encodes CASSRWTSANTGELFF.